These 9 T cell receptor beta chains were sequenced from one sample in a study of shared clonotypes between healthy human individuals. Profiling relied on immunoSEQ multiplex PCR, and the TCRdb table lists in-frame clones only, not all of them. The data contain more than 2,000,000 clones, just over 90% of them singletons. The specimen was naive CD4+ T cells from PBMCs. Stated subset: CD45RA+ positively selected. The receptors derive from a man aged 18 to 35 in good health. Some clones in this sample may be carry-over from other donors' samples.

This clone turned up a few times. The genes are TRBV28 and TRBJ1-5; no definite D call. The V gene's germline CDR1 is MDHEN and CDR2 SYDVKM. Deletions cut 6 bases from V and 7 bases from J, with 7 bases between. The CDR3 contains 11 residues. CDR3 residues: CASRGIQPQHF. CDR3 DNA: TGTGCCAGCAGAGGAATCCAGCCCCAGCATTTT.

The gene calls are TRBV7-3 and TRBJ1-2; D remains ambiguous. The germline V and J ends were trimmed by 0 bases and 8 bases, with 10 bases remaining between them. The CDR3 runs 13 residues. Germline values: CDR1 SGHTA, CDR2 FQGTGA. The CDR3 region is CASSLTGSNGYTF. In DNA form, the CDR3 reads TGTGCCAGCAGCTTAACTGGGAGCAACGGCTACACCTTC.

The genes are TRBV29-1 and TRBJ2-3; 7 bases are a match to TRBD1. The V segment lost 5 bases and the J segment 2 bases; nucleotides outside the gene matches: 10. The germline gives CDR1 SQVTM, CDR2 ANQGSEA. The CDR3 is made up of 15 amino acids. The CDR3 nucleotides read TGCAGCGTTACAACCGGACAGGCGAACACAGATACGCAGTATTTT. Translating gives CSVTTGQANTDTQYF.

This clone was picked up a small number of times. The V call is TRBV7-9, the J call TRBJ1-1; D unclear. V was shortened by 4 bases and J by 4 bases, with 7 bases between the two germline ends. This CDR3 comprises 12 residues. The germline CDR1 and CDR2 sequences are SEHNR and FQNEAQ (reference sequence). The CDR3 DNA reads TGTGCCAGCAGCTCCGTGGGCACTGAAGCTTTCTTT. The encoded protein is CASSSVGTEAFF.

V is TRBV28 and J is TRBJ2-1; 14 bases line up with TRBD2. The CDR3 has 22 amino acids. The germline V gene encodes CDR1 MDHEN and CDR2 SYDVKM. After removal of 2 bases from V and 0 bases from J, the junction contained 15 bases not matched to a gene. The CDR3: CASSLPAGLAGVWGSSYNEQFF. The CDR3 DNA is TGTGCCAGCAGTTTACCAGCGGGACTAGCGGGAGTGTGGGGGAGCTCCTACAATGAGCAGTTCTTC.

The genes are TRBV9 and TRBJ1-4, with 7 bases that match TRBD1. J lost 8 bases, V lost 5 bases, and 12 bases had no gene match. There are 15 residues in the CDR3. Germline loops: CDR1 SGDLS, CDR2 YYNGEE. The CDR3 protein is CASSTQGVGGEKLFF. The CDR3 DNA sequence: TGTGCCAGCAGTACCCAGGGGGTAGGCGGGGAAAAACTGTTTTTT. Complete variable domain (other parts from reference TRBV9 and TRBJ1-4): DSGVTQTPKHLITATGQRVTLRCSPRSGDLSVYWYQQSLDQGLQFLIQYYNGEERAKGNILERFSAQQFPDLHSELNLSSLELGDSALYFCASSTQGVGGEKLFFGSGTQLSVL.

This clone was seen just once. V is TRBV6-5 and J is TRBJ1-5; 11 nucleotides align to TRBD1. CDR3 length: 15 residues. Germline-derived CDR1 and CDR2 are MNHEY and SVGAGI. V dropped 6 bases and J dropped 6; count of bases not matched to a gene: 7. In DNA, the CDR3 is TGTGCCAGCAGCGATGGACAGGGGGCACGTCAGCCCCAGCATTTT. It specifies CASSDGQGARQPQHF.

This chain links TRBV18 with TRBJ2-1; D gene uncertain. The germline CDR1 and CDR2 sequences are KGHSH and LQKENI. CDR3 length equals 16 residues. Trimming removed 1 base at V and 3 bases at J, with 13 bases between. In nucleotides, the CDR3 is TGTGCCAGCTCACCACTGGGTCAGGAGAACTACAATGAGCAGTTCTTC. The encoded protein is CASSPLGQENYNEQFF.

The CDR3 DNA follows: TGTGCCAGCGAACTCTCAAGAAGAAGCGGGAGGGCCGGGGCAGATACGCAGTATTTT. Its translation is CASELSRRSGRAGADTQYF. The genes are TRBV28 and TRBJ2-3; 10 positions match TRBD2. The germline V gene has CDR1 MDHEN and CDR2 SYDVKM. The CDR3 spans 19 residues. The trim removed 8 bases at V and 4 bases at J, leaving 21 bases unmatched.